These T cell receptor beta chains were read from a single sample in a study of control samples from healthy donors and cancer patients. Method: immunoSEQ multiplex PCR; TCRdb's copy keeps in-frame clones and lacks some. The sample consists of around 110,000 clones, 93% of them appearing once. Sequencing input: blood. All receptors derive from a man aged 25 to 40 in good health. CDR3s include the opening cysteine and the closing phenylalanine or tryptophan. The D gene is left open where the match is weak. Only some rows state a clone size, as once, few, many or a class for expanded clones.

clone size	V gene	J gene	D gene	CDR3 DNA	CDR3 protein
.	TRBV28	TRBJ2-7	TRBD1	TGTGCCAGCAGTTTTACCGGGACAGGGCGTTTTGACGAGCAGTACTTC	CASSFTGTGRFDEQYF
.	TRBV5-4	TRBJ2-7	TRBD1	TGTGCCAGCAGTCCGGGACAGGGGTTCTACGAGCAGTACTTC	CASSPGQGFYEQYF
.	TRBV20-1	TRBJ2-1	TRBD2	TGCAGTGCTAGTTTACTTCTCCGGGGGGGCAGTAGCTGGATATCCTACAATGAGCAGTTCTTC	CSASLLLRGGSSWISYNEQFF
.	TRBV5-1	TRBJ1-2	TRBD1	TGCGCCAGCAGACCGAGGTGGGACGGCAGGGGGTTTGATGGCTACACCTTC	CASRPRWDGRGFDGYTF
once	TRBV7-6	TRBJ2-2	TRBD2	TGTGCCAGCAGCCGGCCGGGGGGGAACACCGGGGAGCTGTTTTTT	CASSRPGGNTGELFF
.	TRBV19	TRBJ2-5	TRBD2	TGTGCCAGTACCCGGGGGGGATCTGGGACCCAGTACTTC	CASTRGGSGTQYF
.	TRBV2	TRBJ1-1	TRBD1	TGTGCCAGCAGTGGGACAGGGGCTGGGGCTGAAGCTTTCTTT	CASSGTGAGAEAFF
.	TRBV28	TRBJ1-4	.	TGTGCCAGCATGACAGCTGCAACTAATGAAAAACTGTTTTTT	CASMTAATNEKLFF
.	TRBV6-5	TRBJ1-1	.	TGTGCCAGCAGCGACCCTGGGGGGGTGAACACTGAAGCTTTCTTT	CASSDPGGVNTEAFF
.	TRBV19	TRBJ2-7	.	TGTGCCAGTAGTAAGGACGGGCCCTACGAGCAGTACTTC	CASSKDGPYEQYF
.	TRBV10-1	TRBJ1-1	TRBD1	TGCGCCAGCAGTCGAGACAGGGGGATCACTGAAGCTTTCTTT	CASSRDRGITEAFF
.	TRBV24-1	TRBJ1-2	TRBD1	TGTGCCACCAGTGATGAAGGACAGGAACCTTATGGCTACACCTTC	CATSDEGQEPYGYTF
once	TRBV5-1	TRBJ2-5	.	TGCGCCAGCAGCTTGGCCAACGGGGAGACCCAGTACTTC	CASSLANGETQYF
.	TRBV6-5	TRBJ1-2	.	TGTGCCAGCAGTTACACGCTACAGGGTCAATATGGCTACACCTTC	CASSYTLQGQYGYTF
.	TRBV9	TRBJ1-5	.	TGTGCCAGCAGCGTAGATGGGGTCGCGCAGCCCCAGCATTTT	CASSVDGVAQPQHF
.	TRBV13	TRBJ2-2	TRBD1	TGTGCCAGCAGCTTGGGACAGGGGTTGCAGGAGCTGTTTTTT	CASSLGQGLQELFF
.	TRBV12-3/TRBV12-4	TRBJ1-5	.	TGTGCCAGCAGTTATGGGAACAATCAGCCCCAGCATTTT	CASSYGNNQPQHF
.	TRBV5-6	TRBJ2-2	.	TGTGCCAGCACCATGGGGCAGATGAACACCGGGGAGCTGTTTTTT	CASTMGQMNTGELFF
.	TRBV3-1/TRBV3-2	TRBJ2-1	.	TGTGCCAGCAGCCAAGGGCGGGGACCGGATTCGTTCTTC	CASSQGRGPDSFF
.	TRBV11-2	TRBJ1-6	.	TGTGCCAGCAGCTCCCCAGGACCCCTCCACTTT	CASSSPGPLHF
once	TRBV28	TRBJ2-7	TRBD1	TGTGCCAGCAGTTTATCGTTAGGGACAGTAGGGTACGAGCAGTACTTC	CASSLSLGTVGYEQYF
.	TRBV4-2	TRBJ2-6	.	TGTGCCAGCAGCCAAGATGGAAACAGGGTCGGTTCCTCTGGGGCCAACGTCCTGACTTTC	CASSQDGNRVGSSGANVLTF
.	TRBV7-3	TRBJ1-1	TRBD1	TGTGCCAGCAGCTTAACGGGACAGGGTGGATCGTCGCGGAACACTGAAGCTTTCTTT	CASSLTGQGGSSRNTEAFF
.	TRBV7-9	TRBJ1-3	.	TGTGCCAGCAGCTTAGTCACCCAGACAGGCCCATCTGGAAACACCATATATTTT	CASSLVTQTGPSGNTIYF
.	TRBV19	TRBJ2-1	.	TGTGCCAGTAGTATAAGAAGGACAGGACTATCCTACAATGAGCAGTTCTTC	CASSIRRTGLSYNEQFF
.	TRBV7-8	TRBJ2-5	TRBD2	TGTGCCAGCAGAGGGACTAGCGGGGGGGCGTTTGAGACCCAGTACTTC	CASRGTSGGAFETQYF
.	TRBV15	TRBJ2-7	.	TGTGCCACCAGCAGAGATCCATCGACAGGAACCTACGAGCAGTACTTC	CATSRDPSTGTYEQYF
.	TRBV27	TRBJ1-5	TRBD1	TGTGCCAGCAGGGGCGGACAGGTAAGGTCCTCGCCCCAGCATTTT	CASRGGQVRSSPQHF
once	TRBV7-9	TRBJ1-2	.	TGTGCCAGCACCCCGACCCCCGGGGTTTTCAACTATGGCTACACCTTC	CASTPTPGVFNYGYTF
.	TRBV7-8	TRBJ1-2	TRBD1	TGTGCCAGCAGCAGTACTCGGACAGGGATACTCTATGGCTACACCTTC	CASSSTRTGILYGYTF
.	TRBV30	TRBJ1-1	TRBD1	TGTGCCTGGCTGACAGGGGGCGAGGTTGCTTTCTTT	CAWLTGGEVAFF
.	TRBV11-3	TRBJ2-3	TRBD1	TGTGCCAGCAGCGGGGACAGGGGGCAAGATACGCAGTATTTT	CASSGDRGQDTQYF
.	TRBV10-3	TRBJ1-1	.	TGTGCCATCAGTGGCGATACAGGGGAAGCTTTCTTT	CAISGDTGEAFF
.	TRBV6-6	TRBJ2-5	.	TGTGCCAGCAGTTCCCATAGCGCGATCGACCAAGAGACCCAGTACTTC	CASSSHSAIDQETQYF
.	TRBV6-4	TRBJ2-3	TRBD2	TGTGCCAGCAGTGGAGGGGCCATAGCGGGGGGCGCAGATACGCAGTATTTT	CASSGGAIAGGADTQYF
.	TRBV9	TRBJ1-1	.	TGTGCCAGCAGCGGTCAGAGGGGCACTGAAGCTTTCTTT	CASSGQRGTEAFF
few	TRBV24-1	TRBJ2-3	.	TGTGCCACCAGTGAGCTAGCGAGCACAGATACGCAGTATTTT	CATSELASTDTQYF
.	TRBV4-1	TRBJ2-5	TRBD2	TGCGCCAGCAGCCAAGAACCAATGACTAGCGGGGGTGTTGGGCTAGAGACCCAGTACTTC	CASSQEPMTSGGVGLETQYF
.	TRBV9	TRBJ2-7	.	TGTGCCAGCAGCGTAGGTGGAGTCGACTACGAGCAGTACTTC	CASSVGGVDYEQYF
.	TRBV19	TRBJ1-2	.	TGTGCCAGTAGTACTGGACGGGATGGCTACACCTTC	CASSTGRDGYTF
once	TRBV5-6	TRBJ1-5	.	TGTGCCAGCAGCTTGGGAGGCAGGGGCGTATATAGCAATCAGCCCCAGCATTTT	CASSLGGRGVYSNQPQHF
.	TRBV19	TRBJ2-2	.	TGTGCCAGTAGTATCCAGACAGGCACGAACACCGGGGAGCTGTTTTTT	CASSIQTGTNTGELFF
.	TRBV5-6	TRBJ2-2	.	TGTGCCAGCAGCTTGGCCCGGGGAAACACCGGGGAGCTGTTTTTT	CASSLARGNTGELFF
.	TRBV7-9	TRBJ2-2	.	TGTGCCAGCAGCCCGGATTTGGGGACCGGGGAGCTGTTTTTT	CASSPDLGTGELFF
.	TRBV2	TRBJ2-5	TRBD1	TGTGCCAGCAACCTTTGGGGACAGGTCGATCAAGAGACCCAGTACTTC	CASNLWGQVDQETQYF
.	TRBV5-5	TRBJ1-5	TRBD1	TGTGCCAGCAGCCGAGGACAGGGAGGGGATCAGCCCCAGCATTTT	CASSRGQGGDQPQHF
.	TRBV2	TRBJ2-2	.	TGTGCCAGCAGGCCAAGCGGGAACACCGGGGAGCTGTTTTTT	CASRPSGNTGELFF
.	TRBV5-1	TRBJ2-6	.	TGCGCCAGCAGCCAGATCCTCTCTGGGGCCAACGTCCTGACTTTC	CASSQILSGANVLTF
.	TRBV29-1	TRBJ2-3	TRBD1	TGCAGCGCTGACAGGGGACGCACAGATACGCAGTATTTT	CSADRGRTDTQYF
.	TRBV2	TRBJ2-2	.	TGTGCCAGCATGGGCCGAGGACTCTCCGGGGAGCTGTTTTTT	CASMGRGLSGELFF
.	TRBV19	TRBJ2-7	TRBD1	TGTGCCAGTAGCCGGACAGGGCCCCGCTACGAGCAGTACTTC	CASSRTGPRYEQYF
.	TRBV5-1	TRBJ2-3	.	TGCGCCAGCAGCTTGGCCTGGGGCACAGATACGCAGTATTTT	CASSLAWGTDTQYF
.	TRBV7-2	TRBJ2-7	.	TGTGCCAGCAGCTTCCCTAGTACCTACGAGCAGTACTTC	CASSFPSTYEQYF
few	TRBV3-1/TRBV3-2	TRBJ1-5	.	TGTGCCAGCAGCCAAGAGGGTCATGGGAACCAGGCCTCAAGGTTCTATAGCAATCAGCCCCAGCATTTT	CASSQEGHGNQASRFYSNQPQHF
.	TRBV9	TRBJ2-5	.	TGTGCCAGCAGCCCAGACGCACGCGGAGAGACCCAGTACTTC	CASSPDARGETQYF